Reported below is one TCR beta chain. These data belong to a study of technical replicates of blood from several donors. Per the germline V gene, CDR1 is MNHEY and CDR2 is SVGAGI. CDR3 length equals 15 residues. Trimming removed 0 bases from V and 1 base from J, with 7 bases in between. Some clones are missing from TCRdb's copy, which holds only in-frame ones; the method was immunoSEQ multiplex PCR. The sample has approximately 79,000 clones, 95% to 98% seen once; the top ten hold roughly 0.33%. The genes are TRBV6-5 and TRBJ1-5; D gene uncertain. The sequencing sample was made of T cells isolated from PBMCs. The TCR sequence derives from a human donor in good health. CDR3 nucleotides: TGTGCCAGCAGTTACTCTGGGAGGAGCAATCAGCCCCAGCATTTT. This encodes CASSYSGRSNQPQHF.